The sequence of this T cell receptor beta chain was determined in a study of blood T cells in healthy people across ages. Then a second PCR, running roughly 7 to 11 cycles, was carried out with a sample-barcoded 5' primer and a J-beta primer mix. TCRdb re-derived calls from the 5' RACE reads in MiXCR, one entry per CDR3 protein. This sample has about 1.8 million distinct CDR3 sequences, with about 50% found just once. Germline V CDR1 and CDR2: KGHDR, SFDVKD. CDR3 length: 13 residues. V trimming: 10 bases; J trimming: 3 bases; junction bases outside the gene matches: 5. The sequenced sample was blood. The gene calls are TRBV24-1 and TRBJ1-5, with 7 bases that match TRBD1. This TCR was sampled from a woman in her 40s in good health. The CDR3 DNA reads TGTGCCACAAAACAGGGGTCCAATCAGCCCCAGCATTTT. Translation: CATKQGSNQPQHF.